One T cell receptor (beta chain) is described in this entry. It lacks a known antigen. No quality values exist for individual bases; no much larger clone is one base distant. A second Seattle source provided samples from volunteer blood donors who had recovered from COVID-19. Collaborating institutions collected whole blood in K2EDTA tubes following their own protocols. For TCRbeta analysis, collaborators shipped samples in one of three forms: frozen whole blood, isolated PBMCs, or DNA extracted from either of those sample types. This entry belongs to a study of blood T cell repertoires in COVID-19 (TCRdb year 2020). Study-wide context: Collaborator samples came from the United States, Italy and Spain and covered acute and convalescent phases of COVID-19. The sample metadata nearly always contained a de-identified subject ID, COVID-19 status, age in years and sex. The repertoires were made available in a free public database intended to serve as a resource for research on the immune response to SARS-CoV-2. The prospective study material was composed of cDNA or gDNA derived from T cells, B-cell-depleted T cells, or PBMCs. Deeply sampled blood TCRbeta repertoires from subjects exposed to, actively infected with, or recovered from COVID-19 were included in the dataset. Samples were obtained from the ongoing ImmuneRACE study (first 160 participants) and from about 1,300 subjects provided by 6 global collaborators. HLA class I and class II types, where available, came from metadata supplied by the sample provider rather than from assay-based typing. The full study reports these points: The quantity of clinical and demographic metadata differed by source and by participant and was supplied without curation.

TCRbeta CDR3 regions were amplified from genomic DNA by means of the immunoSEQ Assay, a bias-controlled multiplex PCR. From the authors' description of their analysis: The number of nucleated cells in each sample was estimated by amplification of reference gene primers within the assay. To quantify the absolute abundance of each unique TCRbeta CDR3 rearrangement, sequence reads were collapsed and filtered. Productive Simpson clonality was computed per sample as the square root of Simpson's diversity index over productive rearrangements. The source is immuneACCESS, and TCRdb retained only in-frame sequences with V and J called. Part of the clones is not carried over; for the studies checked, unresolved V genes explain less than half of this, and the remainder is unexplained. V and J calls plus clone size are reproduced from that table; the DNA served to infer D and trimming. This sample comprises about 260,000 clones, around four fifths of them detected only once. Around 4.5% of the sample rests with the top ten.

For CDR1 and CDR2, the germline V gene lists SGHRS and YFSETQ. From the cysteine up to the phenylalanine, the CDR3 has a length of 14 residues. Left in the record is the CDR3 DNA by itself, 42 bases read in frame from the first base. V sheds 5 bases and J sheds 2 bases, leaving 11 bases between their ends. Sequenced sample: peripheral blood. The TCR was taken from a man aged 55 to 70 who had recovered from COVID-19. The chain uses TRBV5-1 and TRBJ1-3; the D segment could be TRBD1, given 6 matching bases. The bases are TGCGCCAGCAGACAACAGGGAACTGGAAACACCATATATTTT. The resulting protein is CASRQQGTGNTIYF.